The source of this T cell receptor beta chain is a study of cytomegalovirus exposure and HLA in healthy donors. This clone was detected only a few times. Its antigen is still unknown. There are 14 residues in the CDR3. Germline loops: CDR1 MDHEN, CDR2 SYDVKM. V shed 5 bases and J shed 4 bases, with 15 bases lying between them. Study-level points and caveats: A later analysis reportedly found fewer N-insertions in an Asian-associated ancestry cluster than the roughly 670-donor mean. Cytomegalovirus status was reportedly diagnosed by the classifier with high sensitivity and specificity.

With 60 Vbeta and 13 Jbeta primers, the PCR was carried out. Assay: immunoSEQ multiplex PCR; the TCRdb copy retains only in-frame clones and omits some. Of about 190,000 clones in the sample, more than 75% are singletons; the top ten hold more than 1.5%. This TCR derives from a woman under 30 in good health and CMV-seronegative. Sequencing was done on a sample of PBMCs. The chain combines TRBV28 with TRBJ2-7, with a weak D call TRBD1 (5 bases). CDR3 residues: CASSHIDRLYEQYF. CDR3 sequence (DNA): TGTGCCAGCAGTCACATAGACAGACTTTACGAGCAGTACTTC.